The 8 T cell receptor beta chains below come from one sample, sequenced in a study of early T cells in non-severe SARS-CoV-2 infection. TCRdb passed the 5' RACE reads through MiXCR, listing each CDR3 protein once. The sample lists over 60,000 distinct CDR3 sequences, over 9.5% occurring once. The sample here was whole blood, taken at baseline. The receptors come from an adult who was a healthcare worker with PCR-confirmed SARS-CoV-2 infection or an uninfected control (not recorded which).

This rearrangement joins TRBV5-1 to TRBJ2-2; D tentatively fits TRBD1 or TRBD2 (6 bases each). The ends were cut back, 3 bases at V and 4 bases at J, with 13 bases in the middle. Germline V gene lookup returns CDR1 SGHRS and CDR2 YFSETQ. The CDR3 extends over 15 amino acids. The DNA of the CDR3 is TGCGCCAGCAGCTCCTCGGGGGCGGGCACCGGGGAGCTGTTTTTT. This encodes CASSSSGAGTGELFF.

This clonotype has a count of ten or more. The chain carries TRBV6-5 and TRBJ1-2; perhaps TRBD1 as D (5 bases). Germline CDR1 MNHEY, CDR2 SVGAGI. The CDR3 length is 14 residues. V lost 2 bases, J lost 8 bases, and 15 bases lay in between. The CDR3 is CASSYGTAARGYTF. CDR3 nucleotides: TGTGCCAGCAGTTACGGGACGGCGGCTCGAGGCTACACCTTC.

In its sample, this clonotype was seen many times. The chain links TRBV20-1 to TRBJ1-1; tentatively, D is TRBD1 (5 bases). The germline gives CDR1 DFQATT, CDR2 SNEGSKA (reference sequence). The CDR3 length is 15 residues. V shed 1 base and J shed 2 bases, with 14 bases lying between them. The CDR3 sequence is CSARGSGVLNTEAFF. In nucleotides, the CDR3 is TGCAGTGCTAGAGGATCGGGGGTCCTAAACACTGAAGCTTTCTTT.

This clonotype was seen a few times. The genes are TRBV5-4 and TRBJ2-6; no clear D. The CDR3 runs to 16 residues. From germline, CDR1 is SGHNT and CDR2 YYREEE (reference sequence). The germline V and J ends were trimmed by 0 bases and 4 bases, with 11 bases remaining between them. The CDR3 DNA sequence: TGTGCCAGCAGCTTGGGCGGAACCCGAGGGGCCAACGTCCTGACTTTC. It codes for CASSLGGTRGANVLTF. The complete variable domain, with remaining parts taken from reference TRBV5-4 and TRBJ2-6, reads ETGVTQSPTHLIKTRGQQVTLRCSSQSGHNTVSWYQQALGQGPQFIFQYYREEENGRGNFPPRFSGLQFPNYSSELNVNALELDDSALYLCASSLGGTRGANVLTFGAGSRLTVL.

This chain connects TRBV7-8 to TRBJ2-5, with TRBD2 as a possible D gene (6 bases). In germline, CDR1 is SGHVS, CDR2 FQNEAQ. The CDR3 spans 14 residues. Between the trimmed V and J ends, which lost 5 bases and 5 bases, there was a span of 15 bases. The CDR3 region is CASSAVEGSETQYF. As DNA, the CDR3 is TGTGCCAGCAGCGCCGTGGAGGGCAGCGAGACCCAGTACTTC.

This clonotype has ten or more counts. The chain is built from TRBV7-9 and TRBJ2-2; D is tentatively TRBD1 or TRBD2 (5 bases each). The germline V and J ends were trimmed by 11 bases and 3 bases, with 16 bases remaining between them. In germline, CDR1 is SEHNR, CDR2 FQNEAQ (reference sequence). The CDR3 is 14 amino acids. CDR3: CAGRLRDDTGELFF. The CDR3 nucleotides read TGTGCCGGTCGTCTTCGGGACGACACCGGGGAGCTGTTTTTT.

This chain connects TRBV7-2 to TRBJ1-6; unclear D gene. The germline CDR1 and CDR2 sequences are SGHTA and FQGNSA. The CDR3 contains 18 residues. V was trimmed by 2 bases and J by 2 bases, leaving 16 bases between them. CDR3 DNA: TGTGCCAGCAGCTTATACGTGGGAATAGTAACCTATAATTCACCCCTCCACTTT. Translation: CASSLYVGIVTYNSPLHF.

This chain links TRBV5-5 with TRBJ1-1; D gene ambiguous. In germline, CDR1 is SGHKS, CDR2 YYEKEE (reference sequence). The length of the CDR3 is 13 residues. V gave up 0 bases and J gave up 2 bases, with 5 bases separating them. CDR3 in DNA: TGTGCCAGCAGCTTGGTAGTTAACACTGAAGCTTTCTTT. It specifies CASSLVVNTEAFF.